The clone carrying this T cell receptor (beta chain) was recorded once. Antigen unknown. The CDR3 has 14 amino acids. The V and J ends lost 2 bases and 7 bases, in that order; junction bases with no gene match: 2. In germline, CDR1 is SGHRS, CDR2 YFSETQ. Lung adjacent to the tumor, free of atypia, was sampled at least 2 cm from its margin. This sample was included in a study of T cells in localized non-small cell lung cancer. Study-level findings and limits: Higher T cell density in the blood was associated with longer overall survival, whereas higher adjacent-lung clonality associated with shorter survival. Uninvolved adjacent lung had more T cell clonality than any other tissue, topping tumor. Adjacent lung was found to contain a median approximately 62 of the top 100 tumor clones.

Generated by immunoSEQ multiplex PCR, the TCRdb table keeps only in-frame clones and is missing some. The profile shows about 3,200 clones, roughly 29% of them singletons. The sequence was collected from a woman aged 40-69 years with stage I lung adenocarcinoma. The chain combines TRBV5-1 with TRBJ2-1; 11 nucleotides align to TRBD2. The sequencing here drew on normal lung tissue next to the tumor, taken before any cancer treatment. The CDR3 here is CASSFTSGSNEQFF. DNA of the CDR3: TGCGCCAGCAGCTTCACTAGCGGGAGTAATGAGCAGTTCTTC. The variable domain in full, with the rest retrieved from reference TRBV5-1 and TRBJ2-1, is KAGVTQTPRYLIKTRGQQVTLSCSPISGHRSVSWYQQTPGQGLQFLFEYFSETQRNKGNFPGRFSGRQFSNSRSEMNVSTLELGDSALYLCASSFTSGSNEQFFGPGTRLTVL.